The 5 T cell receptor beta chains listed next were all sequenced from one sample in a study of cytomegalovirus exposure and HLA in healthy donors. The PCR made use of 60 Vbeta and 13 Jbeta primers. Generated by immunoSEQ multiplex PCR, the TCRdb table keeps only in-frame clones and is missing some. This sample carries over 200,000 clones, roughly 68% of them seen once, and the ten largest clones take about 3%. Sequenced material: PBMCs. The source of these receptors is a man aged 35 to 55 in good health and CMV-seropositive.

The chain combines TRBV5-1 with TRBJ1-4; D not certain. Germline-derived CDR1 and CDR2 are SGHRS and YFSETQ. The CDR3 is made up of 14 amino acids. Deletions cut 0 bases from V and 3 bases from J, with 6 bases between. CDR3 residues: CASSLVAANEKLFF. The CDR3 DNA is TGCGCCAGCAGCTTGGTGGCGGCTAATGAAAAACTGTTTTTT.

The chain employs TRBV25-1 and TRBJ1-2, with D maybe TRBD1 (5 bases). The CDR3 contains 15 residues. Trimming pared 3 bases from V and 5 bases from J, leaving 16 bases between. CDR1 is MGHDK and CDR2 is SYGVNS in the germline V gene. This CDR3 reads CASSEEGIPLYGYTF. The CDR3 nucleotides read TGTGCCAGCAGTGAGGAGGGGATCCCCTTGTATGGCTACACCTTC.

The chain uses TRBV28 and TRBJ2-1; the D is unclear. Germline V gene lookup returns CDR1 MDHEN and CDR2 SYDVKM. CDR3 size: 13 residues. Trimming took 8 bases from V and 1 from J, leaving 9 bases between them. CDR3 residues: CASEPLSYNEQFF. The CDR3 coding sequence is TGTGCCAGCGAGCCTCTTTCCTACAATGAGCAGTTCTTC.

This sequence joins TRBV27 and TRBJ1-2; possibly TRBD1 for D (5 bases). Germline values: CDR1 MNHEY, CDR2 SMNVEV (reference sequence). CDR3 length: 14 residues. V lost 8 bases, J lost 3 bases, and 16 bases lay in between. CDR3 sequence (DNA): TGTGCCAGCGGGGGGGGGACGGTGCACTATGGCTACACCTTC. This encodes CASGGGTVHYGYTF.

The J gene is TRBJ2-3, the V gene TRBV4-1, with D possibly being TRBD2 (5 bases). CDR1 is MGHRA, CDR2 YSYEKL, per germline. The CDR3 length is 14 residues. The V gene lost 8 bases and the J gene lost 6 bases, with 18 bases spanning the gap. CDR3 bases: TGCGCCAGCGGACGGGAATCGGTAGGGGATACGCAGTATTTT. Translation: CASGRESVGDTQYF.